These 16 T cell receptor beta chains were sequenced from one sample in a study of cytomegalovirus exposure and HLA in healthy donors. The PCR was carried out with 60 Vbeta primers and 13 Jbeta primers. This table comes from immunoSEQ multiplex PCR, and its TCRdb copy is limited to in-frame clones, with some not included. The table has more than 95,000 clones, over 60% seen once. Sequencing was carried out using PBMCs. Receptors originate from a woman in her thirties or forties in good health and CMV-seronegative.

The chain recombines TRBV7-2 with TRBJ1-3; a possible D gene is TRBD1 (5 bases). This CDR3 region has 15 residues. Germline V gene lookup returns CDR1 SGHTA and CDR2 FQGNSA. Trimming cost V 6 bases and J 1 base, with 13 bases left between them. CDR3 protein: CASRPSGGSGNTIYF. The CDR3 DNA is TGTGCCAGCAGACCAAGTGGGGGGTCTGGAAACACCATATATTTT.

The genes are TRBV4-3 and TRBJ2-1; TRBD2 matches 8 bases. The CDR3 has 15 residues. Germline CDR1 LGHNA, CDR2 YSLEER. V shed 2 bases and J 9 bases; nucleotides not matched to a gene: 9. CDR3 protein: CASSQSVGRAGEQFF. The CDR3 nucleotides are TGCGCCAGCAGCCAATCAGTCGGGAGGGCCGGTGAGCAGTTCTTC.

The chain is built from TRBV5-6 and TRBJ2-7; a weak D match, TRBD2 (5 bases). The germline V gene has CDR1 SGHDT and CDR2 YYEEEE. The CDR3 covers 14 residues. Trimming cost V 3 bases and J 5 bases, with 15 bases left between them. The CDR3 region has the DNA TGTGCCAGCAGCTCCTGGGAGTCACTCAACGAGCAGTACTTC. Its protein is CASSSWESLNEQYF.

The chain uses TRBV7-2 and TRBJ2-7; 9 bases line up with TRBD2. Germline V lookup: CDR1 SGHTA, CDR2 FQGNSA. The V segment lost 2 bases and the J segment 7 bases; nucleotides outside the gene matches: 3. The CDR3 is 13 residues long. CDR3 coding DNA: TGTGCCAGCAGCTTATTCCTAGCGGGAGAGCAGTACTTC. As protein: CASSLFLAGEQYF.

A word on this clone: A read error may produce the germline difference seen at one junction end. This chain connects TRBV7-9 to TRBJ2-1; possibly TRBD2 for D (6 bases). Germline CDR1 is SEHNR and CDR2 is FQNEAQ (reference sequence). This CDR3 is 16 amino acids long. CDR3 region: CSSSLAGRAGYNEQFF. The CDR3, as DNA: TGTTCCAGCAGCTTAGCCGGCAGGGCGGGGTACAATGAGCAGTTCTTC.

A few counts support this clone. This sequence joins TRBV29-1 and TRBJ2-7; 10 positions agree with TRBD1. Germline assignment: CDR1 SQVTM and CDR2 ANQGSEA. V dropped 6 bases and J dropped 4; count of bases not matched to a gene: 6. CDR3 size: 13 residues. CDR3 protein: CSVGTGEGYEQYF. As DNA, the CDR3 is TGCAGCGTAGGGACAGGGGAAGGATACGAGCAGTACTTC.

The chain has TRBV6-6 and TRBJ1-2, with TRBD1 matching 9 bases. The CDR3 contains 14 residues. After removal of 2 bases from V and 11 bases from J, the junction contained 9 bases not matched to a gene. Germline CDR1 MNHNY, CDR2 SVGAGI (reference sequence). The CDR3: CASSYPDRGGRYTF. In DNA form, the CDR3 reads TGTGCCAGCAGTTACCCGGACAGGGGAGGAAGGTACACCTTC.

The V and J genes are TRBV21-1 and TRBJ1-5; no check of the table's D call, TRBD1, against the DNA was made. TRBV21-1 is deemed a pseudogene. This CDR3 spans 18 amino acids. CDR3 DNA sequence: TGTATCCGCTTGCTGCCCGGGACAGGGAAGGAGCGAAATCAGCCCCAGCATTTT. Its protein product is CIRLLPGTGKERNQPQHF.

The chain joins TRBV5-1 to TRBJ2-1; weak D call: TRBD2 (5 bases). Germline lookup yields CDR1 SGHRS and CDR2 YFSETQ. CDR3 length: 14 residues. Deletions cut 5 bases from V and 3 bases from J, with 12 bases between. CDR3: CASRATTIYNEQFF. The CDR3 nucleotides are TGCGCCAGCAGGGCGACTACGATCTACAATGAGCAGTTCTTC.

This clone was counted between two and nine times. This chain uses TRBV7-9 with TRBJ2-3, with 9 bases that match TRBD2. This CDR3 has 16 residues. The ends lost 5 bases at V and 0 bases at J; junction bases unmatched: 6. The germline gives CDR1 SEHNR, CDR2 FQNEAQ (reference sequence). This CDR3 reads CASSPRLAESTDTQYF. The CDR3 DNA reads TGTGCCAGCAGCCCTAGACTAGCGGAAAGCACAGATACGCAGTATTTT.

The rearrangement joins TRBV5-1 to TRBJ2-3; D gene ambiguous. CDR1 is SGHRS and CDR2 is YFSETQ in the germline V gene. The germline V and J ends were trimmed by 4 bases and 2 bases, with 8 bases remaining between them. The CDR3 consists of 13 residues. Here the CDR3 DNA reads TGCGCCAGCAGCGGTCTAGTCACAGATACGCAGTATTTT. This encodes CASSGLVTDTQYF.

This chain joins TRBV19 and TRBJ2-3; D is perhaps TRBD2 (6 bases). The V and J ends lost 1 base and 0 bases respectively, with 11 bases between them. Germline V CDR1 and CDR2: LNHDA, SQIVND (reference sequence). This CDR3 comprises 16 residues. DNA of the CDR3: TGTGCCAGTAGTATAGTTGTAGCGGAGAGCACAGATACGCAGTATTTT. Translating gives CASSIVVAESTDTQYF.

The V call is TRBV18, the J call TRBJ2-5; D not certain. The germline gives CDR1 KGHSH, CDR2 LQKENI. Trimming left V 3 bases short and J 5 bases short, with 10 bases between. The CDR3 is 13 residues long. CDR3 DNA sequence: TGTGCCAGCTCACCGCCCATACAGGAGACCCAGTACTTC. Residues: CASSPPIQETQYF.

This clone came up a few times. The chain couples TRBV27 to TRBJ1-5; unclear D gene. Between the trimmed V and J ends, which lost 4 bases and 6 bases, there was a span of 10 bases. Germline V gene lookup returns CDR1 MNHEY and CDR2 SMNVEV (reference sequence). The CDR3 spans 13 residues. The CDR3 spells CASSSPRGQPQHF. The CDR3 nucleotides are TGTGCCAGCAGTTCACCCCGCGGTCAGCCCCAGCATTTT.

Note on this clone: This specimen includes other DNA sequences encoding the same CDR3. V gene TRBV19 combines with J gene TRBJ2-7; possibly TRBD1 for D (5 bases). V was shortened by 3 bases and J by 3 bases, with 6 bases between the two germline ends. CDR3 length: 12 amino acids. CDR1 and CDR2 (germline): LNHDA, SQIVND (reference sequence). The CDR3: CASSIQGYEQYF. The CDR3 nucleotides read TGTGCCAGTAGTATTCAGGGCTACGAGCAGTACTTC.

For this clone: Germline and junction disagree at one end, which may indicate a read error. This chain uses TRBV7-9 with TRBJ1-1, with 8 positions matching TRBD1. Germline V gene lookup returns CDR1 SEHNR and CDR2 FQNEAQ (reference sequence). The CDR3 extends over 12 amino acids. CDR3 nucleotides: TGTTCCAGCAGCCCGACAGGGGCTGAAGCTTTCTTT. This codes for CSSSPTGAEAFF.